The T cell receptor beta chain under discussion was sequenced for a study of glioma-infiltrating T cells. Overall study context: Glioma patients had dexamethasone for six or fewer days before surgery.

Broader study findings: Gliomas, especially low-grade, showed above-expected tissue-blood divergence; non-neoplastic patients showed below.

Using RNA template, CDR3s of TCR alpha and beta were amplified with iRepertoire arm-PCR. TCRdb redid the calling of the multiplex PCR reads with MiXCR, one entry per CDR3 protein. The sample consists of roughly 350,000 distinct CDR3 sequences, roughly two fifths of them appearing once. On this clonotype: The antigen is not known. The junction shows a germline mismatch at one end, possibly a read error.

The germline V gene has CDR1 MDHEN and CDR2 SYDVKM. The CDR3 is 15 amino acids. V and J are TRBV28 and TRBJ2-2; 13 nucleotides line up with TRBD2. The sequence was obtained from a human donor with low-grade glioma or glioblastoma, undergoing nonglioma brain surgery, or in good health (not recorded which). Source material: glioma tissue, nonneoplastic brain tissue, or PBMCs (not recorded which). The CDR3 loop is CAGSQGLAGAGELFF. The CDR3 DNA is TGTGCCGGCAGTCAAGGACTAGCGGGAGCCGGGGAGCTGTTTTTT.